The rows below give T cell receptor beta chains drawn from one sample of a study of identical twins. TCRdb itself ran the 5' RACE reads through MiXCR, one entry per CDR3 protein. The sample includes about 300,000 distinct CDR3 sequences, 9% to 15% of them seen just once. This same sample was also part of a study on yellow fever vaccine responses in identical twins.

Sample: CD8+ T cells sorted from blood. These TCRs come from a woman younger than 30 in good health. Each CDR3 is given with its conserved first and last residue. Each record gives: clone size, D gene, J gene, V gene, CDR3 DNA, CDR3 protein. The D gene is left open where the match is weak. Part of the rows lack a size; the others show once, few, many or a class for expanded clones.

>-|-|TRBJ1-1|TRBV15
TGTGCCACCAGCCCGTCACGGAACACTGAAGCTTTCTTT
CATSPSRNTEAFF
>few|TRBD2|TRBJ2-1|TRBV7-9
TGTGCCAGCAGCTCACCCGGGACTAGAGGCGACAATGAGCAGTTCTTC
CASSSPGTRGDNEQFF
>-|TRBD2|TRBJ2-3|TRBV11-1
TGTGCCAGCAGCTTAAGTTCGGGTGCTAGCGGTTGGGCAGATACGCAGTATTTT
CASSLSSGASGWADTQYF
>-|TRBD1|TRBJ2-7|TRBV7-9
TGTGCCAGCAGCTTAAAGGACAGGGGGGTCTACGAGCAGTACTTC
CASSLKDRGVYEQYF
>many|-|TRBJ2-1|TRBV12-3/TRBV12-4
TGTGCCAGCAGCACCGGGCTAGCCAATGAGCAGTTCTTC
CASSTGLANEQFF
>many|TRBD1|TRBJ2-5|TRBV12-3/TRBV12-4
TGTGCCAGCAGTAGGGACAGAGAGACCCAGTACTTC
CASSRDRETQYF
>-|-|TRBJ1-4|TRBV19
TGTGCCAGTAGTGCGACAACAGGGTCCGGTGAAAAACTGTTTTTT
CASSATTGSGEKLFF
>-|TRBD2|TRBJ2-5|TRBV6-1
TGTGCCAGCAGAGGACTAGCGGGAGCAGAGACCCAGTACTTC
CASRGLAGAETQYF
>-|TRBD1|TRBJ2-5|TRBV4-2
TGTGCCAGCAGCCAAGGGTTAGGCGGACAGGAATACTTC
CASSQGLGGQEYF
>-|-|TRBJ2-1|TRBV3-1
TGTGCCAGCAGCCACGGACTTTCCTACAATGAGCAGTTCTTC
CASSHGLSYNEQFF
>-|-|TRBJ2-1|TRBV29-1
TGCAGCCATAGTGATAACTCCTACAATGAGCAGTTCTTC
CSHSDNSYNEQFF
>few|TRBD2|TRBJ2-7|TRBV5-5
TGTGCCAGCAGCTTAAGACTAGCCTTCTCCTACGAGCAGTACTTC
CASSLRLAFSYEQYF
>few|-|TRBJ2-1|TRBV12-3/TRBV12-4
TGTGCCAGCAGCCCTGACACGACGGGCCACAATGAGCAGTTCTTC
CASSPDTTGHNEQFF
>few|-|TRBJ2-2|TRBV29-1
TGCAGCGCCCCCTCGGATAGGATCTCCGGGGAGCTGTTTTTT
CSAPSDRISGELFF
>many|TRBD2|TRBJ2-1|TRBV11-2
TGTGCCAGCAGCTTCGGGGGGGGACGCAGGAATGAGCAGTTCTTC
CASSFGGGRRNEQFF
>few|-|TRBJ1-1|TRBV20-1
TGCAGTGCTAATGAGGGTACCCCTGAAGCTTTCTTT
CSANEGTPEAFF
>-|TRBD1|TRBJ1-1|TRBV2
TGTGCCAGCAGGGGGACAGGGGCCGAAGCTTTCTTT
CASRGTGAEAFF
>-|-|TRBJ2-5|TRBV4-1
TGCGCCAGCAGCCAAGAATCGTCAGTCCAAGAGACCCAGTACTTC
CASSQESSVQETQYF
>-|-|TRBJ2-1|TRBV4-2
TGTGCCAGCAGCCAATATGTCAGAGGTGAGCAGTTCTTC
CASSQYVRGEQFF
>many|TRBD2|TRBJ2-1|TRBV5-1
TGCGCCAGCAGCCCAAGACTAGCGGGGGCCGCATACAATGAGCAGTTCTTC
CASSPRLAGAAYNEQFF
>-|TRBD2|TRBJ2-7|TRBV28
TGTGCCAGCAGCCCCCTGAGCGGGAGTGTCGAGCAGTACTTC
CASSPLSGSVEQYF
>few|-|TRBJ1-1|TRBV20-1
TGCAGTGCTCAGATTTCTAACACTGAAGCTTTCTTT
CSAQISNTEAFF
>many|-|TRBJ1-2|TRBV4-1
TGCGCCAGCAGCCAAGAGAAGACAATAAACTATGGCTACACCTTC
CASSQEKTINYGYTF
>few|-|TRBJ2-1|TRBV7-9
TGTGCCAGCAGCTTCCCGGGACATATAAATGAGCAGTTCTTC
CASSFPGHINEQFF
>few|TRBD2|TRBJ2-1|TRBV2
TGTGCCAGCAGAGCGACTAGCGGGTTTACGCGCGAGCAGTTCTTC
CASRATSGFTREQFF
>-|-|TRBJ1-1|TRBV28
TGTGCCAGCGGGGGGGGCATGTATACTGAAGCTTTCTTT
CASGGGMYTEAFF
>-|TRBD2|TRBJ2-2|TRBV3-1
TGTGCCAGCAGCTCCGGGACTAGCGGGAGAGCGGCGATCGCCGGGGAGCTGTTTTTT
CASSSGTSGRAAIAGELFF
>few|-|TRBJ2-3|TRBV20-1
TGCAGTGCTAAGGTTGTAGATACGCAGTATTTT
CSAKVVDTQYF
>few|-|TRBJ2-5|TRBV12-3/TRBV12-4
TGTGCCAGCAGTTTAGCGCCGGGGGGCGCGGAGACCCAGTACTTC
CASSLAPGGAETQYF
>many|-|TRBJ1-2|TRBV5-1
TGCGCCAGCAGCCCACCGCAGGGCGACTATGGCTACACCTTC
CASSPPQGDYGYTF
>few|TRBD2|TRBJ2-1|TRBV28
TGTGCCAGCAGTTTAAGGACTAGCGGGGGGGCCATCAATGAGCAGTTCTTC
CASSLRTSGGAINEQFF
>-|-|TRBJ2-3|TRBV4-2
TGTGCCAGCAGCCTAGGTATGGATTCGCAGTATTTT
CASSLGMDSQYF
>few|TRBD2|TRBJ2-5|TRBV20-1
TGCAGTACGAGGGGGACTAGCGGGAGGGCCATTCGAGAGACCCAGTACTTC
CSTRGTSGRAIRETQYF
>-|TRBD1|TRBJ2-7|TRBV2
TGTGCCAGCAGTGAAGAATTCGGGACAGGGTCCTACGAGCAGTACTTC
CASSEEFGTGSYEQYF
>-|-|TRBJ2-3|TRBV27
TGTGCCAGCAGCCTGAACCCCGGGAGCAGCACAGATACGCAGTATTTT
CASSLNPGSSTDTQYF
>-|-|TRBJ2-3|TRBV5-1
TGCGCCAGCAGCTTCGACAGTTCTTACACAGATACGCAGTATTTT
CASSFDSSYTDTQYF
>-|TRBD1|TRBJ2-5|TRBV4-1
TGCGCCAGCAGCCAAGTTCCGGGACAGGGCGAGTGGGAGACCCAGTACTTC
CASSQVPGQGEWETQYF
>few|-|TRBJ2-7|TRBV7-9
TGTGCCAGCAGCGACAGGGGAGGGGTCCCCTACGAGCAGTACTTC
CASSDRGGVPYEQYF
>-|TRBD1|TRBJ1-5|TRBV6-6
TGTGCCAGCAGTCACGACAGGGTACAGCCCCAGCATTTT
CASSHDRVQPQHF
>-|-|TRBJ1-2|TRBV19
TGTGCCAGTAGTGCAGGGACATCCTATGGCTACACCTTC
CASSAGTSYGYTF
>few|-|TRBJ2-1|TRBV3-1
TGTGCCAGCAGCCAAATGGGAGTTCTTATCGATGAGCAGTTCTTC
CASSQMGVLIDEQFF
>few|TRBD1|TRBJ1-4|TRBV6-4
TGTGCCAGCAGTGAATCTACAGGGGCAAATGAAAAACTGTTTTTT
CASSESTGANEKLFF
>few|-|TRBJ1-2|TRBV6-2/TRBV6-3
TGTGCCAGCAGTTACGCGCGGTCTAACTATGGCTACACCTTC
CASSYARSNYGYTF
>-|-|TRBJ1-6|TRBV2
TGTGCCAGCAGTGAAATGGCTGGGTCGGGGAATTCACCCCTCCACTTT
CASSEMAGSGNSPLHF
>-|TRBD2|TRBJ2-1|TRBV2
TGTGCCAGCAGTGAAGCGCCGAGGACTAGAGTACTATACAATGAGCAGTTCTTC
CASSEAPRTRVLYNEQFF
>many|TRBD2|TRBJ2-3|TRBV7-8
TGTGCCAGCACGAGCGGGGCTAGCACAGATACGCAGTATTTT
CASTSGASTDTQYF
>-|-|TRBJ2-1|TRBV20-1
TGCAGTGCTTTTACAGGGAATGAGCAGTTCTTC
CSAFTGNEQFF
>once|TRBD1|TRBJ2-7|TRBV7-9
TGTGCCAGCGGGGGGAAACCAGACAGGGGGGGCTACGAGCAGTACTTC
CASGGKPDRGGYEQYF
>-|TRBD2|TRBJ2-1|TRBV5-6
TGTGCCAGCAGCCCGGGGGGGTTTGAGCAGTTCTTC
CASSPGGFEQFF
>-|-|TRBJ2-5|TRBV9
TGTGCCAGCAGCTCCTTCCGGGGGGCCGGGGAGACCCAGTACTTC
CASSSFRGAGETQYF
>-|-|TRBJ2-1|TRBV4-2
TGTGCCAGCAGCCAACAGTCCAGCGGGCCACCTGCCTACAATGAGCAGTTCTTC
CASSQQSSGPPAYNEQFF